The TCR beta chain under discussion was sequenced for a study of cytomegalovirus exposure and HLA in healthy donors. Study details: Early release data held approximately 81 million unique TCRs from HLA-typed donors. Overall study results and limits: When presence/absence was analysed, sequencing depth was taken to be roughly uniform across donors.

13 Jbeta primers and 60 Vbeta primers were used for the PCR. TCRdb keeps only in-frame clones here, not all; method: immunoSEQ multiplex PCR. In the table there are 85,000 to 90,000 clones, around 85% of which are singletons. Trimming shortened V by 0 bases and J by 7 bases, and 11 bases separated the two germline ends. Germline V gives CDR1 SGHRS, CDR2 YFSETQ. CDR3 length: 14 amino acids. As concerns this clone: Its specificity is not known.

The donors comprised healthy bone marrow donors. The chain links TRBV5-1 to TRBJ1-5; D unresolved. The clonotype originates from a man aged 35-49 years in good health and CMV-seropositive. Sequences were obtained from PBMCs. CDR3 sequence (DNA): TGCGCCAGCAGCTTGGATCCGGGCGGGCAGCCCCAGCATTTT. Translating it yields CASSLDPGGQPQHF.